The 15 T cell receptor beta chains below were found in one sample sequenced in a study of T-cell reconstitution after alpha-beta-depleted transplantation in children. Molecular barcoding with unique molecular identifiers was used for the TCRbeta library. From the PCR reads, TCRdb called clonotypes with MiXCR, one entry per CDR3 protein. The sample records over 100,000 distinct CDR3 sequences, over 9% being singletons. The sample in question was PBMCs, obtained before TCRalphabeta/CD19-depleted stem cell transplant. These receptors were obtained from a boy younger than 10 with acute lymphoblastic leukemia, due to receive a stem cell transplant.

This clonotype was seen ten or more times. This rearrangement joins TRBV20-1 to TRBJ2-1, with 11 bases identical to TRBD2. The trim removed 0 bases at V and 5 bases at J, leaving 3 bases unmatched. CDR1 and CDR2 from the germline V gene are DFQATT and SNEGSKA (reference sequence). CDR3 length: 15 residues. CDR3 nucleotides: TGCAGTGCTAGAGATTTGGGACTAGCGGACAATGAGCAGTTCTTC. Translation: CSARDLGLADNEQFF.

The gene calls are TRBV5-1 and TRBJ1-1, with no clear D. Germline V CDR1 and CDR2: SGHRS, YFSETQ. The CDR3 consists of 14 residues. Trimming took off 7 bases at V and 2 bases at J, with 15 bases between the two ends. The CDR3 loop reads CASGSRLHNTEAFF. As DNA, the CDR3 is TGCGCCAGCGGCTCCAGGCTGCACAACACTGAAGCTTTCTTT.

This clonotype turned up a few times. This sequence joins TRBV5-1 and TRBJ2-5, with unresolved D. The germline V gene has CDR1 SGHRS and CDR2 YFSETQ. V was shortened by 0 bases and J by 2 bases, with 8 bases between the two germline ends. The CDR3 extends over 14 amino acids. The CDR3: CASSLVGFQETQYF. In DNA form, the CDR3 reads TGCGCCAGCAGCTTGGTTGGATTTCAAGAGACCCAGTACTTC.

This clonotype has ten or more counts. V usage is TRBV7-3 and J usage is TRBJ2-1, with 10 positions matching TRBD2. Germline lookup yields CDR1 SGHTA and CDR2 FQGTGA. This CDR3 has 17 amino acids. V was pared by 1 base and J by 4 bases, with 7 bases of the junction left unmatched. The CDR3 DNA reads TGTGCCAGCAGCTTAAAGAGCGGGAGGGCTGGTTACAATGAGCAGTTCTTC. Amino acids: CASSLKSGRAGYNEQFF. The whole variable domain, filled in from reference TRBV7-3 and TRBJ2-1, reads GAGVSQTPSNKVTEKGKYVELRCDPISGHTALYWYRQSLGQGPEFLIYFQGTGAADDSGLPNDRFFAVRPEGSVSTLKIQRTERGDSAVYLCASSLKSGRAGYNEQFFGPGTRLTVL.

This clonotype showed up many times. This rearrangement joins TRBV7-9 to TRBJ2-1, with 13 bases identical to TRBD2. The germline V gene has CDR1 SEHNR and CDR2 FQNEAQ (reference sequence). V shed 3 bases and J 6 bases; nucleotides not matched to a gene: 8. There are 17 residues in the CDR3. CDR3 sequence: CASSFTRTSGSVNEQFF. Written as DNA, the CDR3 is TGTGCCAGCAGCTTCACCAGGACTAGCGGGAGTGTCAATGAGCAGTTCTTC.

J is TRBJ2-3 and V is TRBV6-5; maybe TRBD1 (6 bases). Germline-derived CDR1 and CDR2 are MNHEY and SVGAGI. The CDR3 loop spans 18 amino acids. The V end was cut by 2 bases, the J end by 1 base, with 19 bases between. In nucleotides, the CDR3 is TGTGCCAGCAGTTACCACGGACAGACTTCCCGTCGCACAGATACGCAGTATTTT. Amino acid sequence: CASSYHGQTSRRTDTQYF.

This chain links TRBV28 with TRBJ2-3; TRBD2 is a possible D gene (6 bases). The CDR3 runs to 15 residues. CDR1 and CDR2 (germline): MDHEN, SYDVKM. V shed 7 bases and J shed 2 bases, with 16 bases lying between them. The CDR3 spells CASIPSDLTTDTQYF. For the CDR3, the DNA is TGTGCCAGCATTCCTAGCGACCTAACCACAGATACGCAGTATTTT.

There are many counts of this clonotype. The chain employs TRBV20-1 and TRBJ2-1; 8 bases map to TRBD2. This CDR3 is built from 14 residues. Germline V lookup: CDR1 DFQATT, CDR2 SNEGSKA (reference sequence). The trim removed 8 bases at V and 4 bases at J, leaving 10 bases unmatched. DNA for the CDR3: TGCAGTACCACGGCGGGGGGAAGATACAATGAGCAGTTCTTC. It translates to CSTTAGGRYNEQFF.

There are a few counts of this clonotype. The chain joins TRBV20-1 to TRBJ2-7; D call uncertain. The germline CDR1 and CDR2 sequences are DFQATT and SNEGSKA (reference sequence). The CDR3 extends over 14 amino acids. Trimming took 3 bases from V and 2 from J, leaving 14 bases between them. CDR3 sequence: CSASPLYTPYEQYF. In DNA form, the CDR3 reads TGCAGTGCTAGTCCCCTGTACACACCCTACGAGCAGTACTTC.

This clonotype was counted at least ten times. This sequence joins TRBV5-1 and TRBJ2-7; 7 bases are shared with TRBD1. Germline CDR1 and CDR2: SGHRS and YFSETQ. This CDR3 has 14 amino acids. V gave up 4 bases and J gave up 0 bases; unmatched junction bases: 4. CDR3 amino acids: CASSPTGSSYEQYF. CDR3 sequence (DNA): TGCGCCAGCAGCCCGACAGGGAGCTCCTACGAGCAGTACTTC. The full variable domain, completed using reference TRBV5-1 and TRBJ2-7, is KAGVTQTPRYLIKTRGQQVTLSCSPISGHRSVSWYQQTPGQGLQFLFEYFSETQRNKGNFPGRFSGRQFSNSRSEMNVSTLELGDSALYLCASSPTGSSYEQYFGPGTRLTVT.

The gene calls are TRBV5-1 and TRBJ1-6; D is perhaps TRBD1 (5 bases). There are 14 residues in the CDR3. Trimming removed 0 bases at V and 6 bases at J, with 7 bases between. Germline CDR1 and CDR2: SGHRS and YFSETQ. The CDR3 DNA follows: TGCGCCAGCAGCTTGGCCAGGGCTAATTCACCCCTCCACTTT. Residues: CASSLARANSPLHF.

The rearrangement joins TRBV28 to TRBJ2-7; 9 bases agree with TRBD2. Per germline, CDR1 MDHEN and CDR2 SYDVKM. The CDR3 loop spans 14 amino acids. With V trimmed by 8 bases and J by 4 bases, 9 bases remained unmatched. The DNA for the CDR3 is TGTGCCAGCGGGGGTAGCGGGAGTGTATACGAGCAGTACTTC. Translated: CASGGSGSVYEQYF.

This clonotype has just a few counts. J is TRBJ2-2 and V is TRBV7-2; D may be TRBD2 (6 bases). Trimming took 5 bases from V and 13 from J, leaving 23 bases between them. The CDR3 consists of 15 residues. Germline assignment: CDR1 SGHTA and CDR2 FQGNSA. CDR3 nucleotide sequence: TGTGCCAGCAGCCAGTGGAGGCAGGGAGGAGATGCGCTGTTTTTT. It is translated as CASSQWRQGGDALFF.

This clonotype was recorded many times. This rearrangement joins TRBV7-9 to TRBJ2-3, with D hard to call. V was pared by 7 bases and J by 2 bases, with 7 bases between. Germline loops: CDR1 SEHNR, CDR2 FQNEAQ (reference sequence). This CDR3 is built from 12 residues. CDR3: CASNEVTDTQYF. CDR3 DNA sequence: TGTGCCAGCAACGAAGTCACAGATACGCAGTATTTT.

This clonotype was observed a few times. The CDR3 region has the DNA TGTGCCAGCAAAGAAGGACGGCACACAGATACGCAGTATTTT. Translating it yields CASKEGRHTDTQYF. The chain is built from TRBV7-2 and TRBJ2-3; D remains unclear. This CDR3 comprises 14 residues. Germline values: CDR1 SGHTA, CDR2 FQGNSA. V was shortened by 7 bases and J by 2 bases, with 13 bases between the two germline ends. The full variable domain, completed using reference TRBV7-2 and TRBJ2-3, is GAGVSQSPSNKVTEKGKDVELRCDPISGHTALYWYRQSLGQGLEFLIYFQGNSAPDKSGLPSDRFSAERTGGSVSTLTIQRTQQEDSAVYLCASKEGRHTDTQYFGPGTRLTVL.